Included here is one T cell receptor beta chain sequence, with context. The target antigen is unknown. The source of the sample is a study of Tregs in tolerant kidney transplant recipients. Study details: Recipient PBMCs carried a CFSE label and met irradiated graft donor PBMCs for approximately 6 days before FACS sorting.

The data were produced by immunoSEQ multiplex PCR, yet TCRdb's version contains in-frame clones alone and is incomplete. The sample holds about 8,600 clones, approximately 46% seen once. This CDR3 comprises 13 residues. V was shortened by 4 bases and J by 7 bases, with 14 bases between the two germline ends. CDR1 is MNHEY and CDR2 is SVGAGI in the germline V gene. The chain is built from TRBV6-5 and TRBJ2-7, with D perhaps matching TRBD1 (6 bases). Sequencing was carried out using CD4+ T cells from blood cultured with allogeneic cells. The origin of this receptor is a human donor in good health. The CDR3 region is CASSSVYTGEQYF. In nucleotides, the CDR3 is TGTGCCAGCAGTTCAGTTTACACAGGGGAGCAGTACTTC.